One and the same sample provided the 26 T cell receptor beta chains below, sequenced in a study of T cells expressing NK-cell markers. TCRdb re-called the 5' RACE reads and shows each CDR3 protein once, DNA omitted. The specimen's table records around 260,000 distinct CDR3 sequences. Sequencing was performed on blood T cells: a sorted CD56 or NKG2C T cell subset, CD4+ or CD8+ T cells, or bulk PBMC T cells (not recorded which). These receptors came from a woman between 18 and 70 years old in good health.

The rearrangement uses TRBV9 and TRBJ1-1. Germline assignment: CDR1 SGDLS and CDR2 YYNGEE. The CDR3 has 11 amino acids. This chain's CDR3 is CASSTNTEAFF. The entire variable domain, with the rest obtained from reference TRBV9 and TRBJ1-1, is as follows: DSGVTQTPKHLITATGQRVTLRCSPRSGDLSVYWYQQSLDQGLQFLIQYYNGEERAKGNILERFSAQQFPDLHSELNLSSLELGDSALYFCASSTNTEAFFGQGTRLTVV.

This chain links TRBV7-3 with TRBJ1-1. This CDR3 is 14 amino acids long. Per the germline V gene, CDR1 is SGHTA and CDR2 is FQGTGA. CDR3 in amino acids: CASSQQSRNTEAFF.

This rearrangement joins TRBV12-3 or TRBV12-4 to TRBJ2-7. The CDR3 totals 12 residues. The chain's CDR3 is CASSLRRYEQYF.

The chain couples TRBV20-1 to TRBJ2-4; no DNA is available, so the TRBD1 call from TCRdb remains unchecked. Germline loops: CDR1 DFQATT, CDR2 SNEGSKA (reference sequence). There are 17 residues in the CDR3. The CDR3 sequence: CSARDRGGGLAKNIQYF.

The chain joins TRBV4-2 to TRBJ2-7. CDR3 length: 16 amino acids. CDR1 and CDR2 from the germline V gene are LGHNA and YNFKEQ. This CDR3 reads CASSQDYQGSSYEQYF.

This chain joins TRBV24-1 and TRBJ2-7; TCRdb outputs TRBD2, but without DNA this stays unchecked. This CDR3 spans 15 amino acids. Germline V gene sequence: CDR1 KGHDR, CDR2 SFDVKD. The CDR3 loop reads CATSDGGLAGTEQYF.

CDR3 region: CSARSPDRGLGEKLFF. This chain uses TRBV20-1 with TRBJ1-4; as DNA is missing, the TRBD1 call by TCRdb cannot be tested. CDR3 length: 16 residues. CDR1 and CDR2 from the germline V gene are DFQATT and SNEGSKA (reference sequence).

The chain is built from TRBV5-5 and TRBJ2-1; the D call of TRBD1 rests on TCRdb alone, since no DNA is present to check it. From germline, CDR1 is SGHKS and CDR2 YYEKEE (reference sequence). The CDR3 runs 17 residues. CDR3 loop: CASSFEVRLGPYNEQFF.

This sequence joins TRBV28 and TRBJ2-5; TCRdb's D gene call, TRBD1, goes unchecked for lack of DNA. The germline V gene encodes CDR1 MDHEN and CDR2 SYDVKM. The CDR3 spans 15 residues. The CDR3 reads CASSSPGQGPETQYF.

V and J are TRBV5-1 and TRBJ2-3; TCRdb selects TRBD1, and the lack of DNA leaves this call unchecked. CDR1 SGHRS and CDR2 YFSETQ come from the germline V gene. The CDR3 is made up of 17 amino acids. The CDR3 loop is CASSLADSLNPTDTQYF.

The chain has TRBV12-3 or TRBV12-4 and TRBJ1-3; TCRdb lists TRBD1, though no DNA is available to test this call. The CDR3 has 15 amino acids. The CDR3 loop reads CASSAQGVSGNTIYF.

This rearrangement joins TRBV10-3 to TRBJ2-3; the D call of TRBD1 rests on TCRdb alone, since no DNA is present to check it. The V gene's germline CDR1 is ENHRY and CDR2 SYGVKD. The CDR3 has 14 residues. The chain's CDR3 is CATTGGAYTDTQYF.

The CDR3 sequence: CASSQGDRVSGELFF. The chain employs TRBV4-3 and TRBJ2-2; there is no DNA to check the TCRdb D call of TRBD1. There are 15 residues in the CDR3. The V gene's germline CDR1 is LGHNA and CDR2 YSLEER.

The V call is TRBV12-3 or TRBV12-4, the J call TRBJ1-5; lacking DNA, the TRBD1 call made by TCRdb goes unchecked. This CDR3 spans 14 amino acids. CDR3 residues: CASRRQGTNQPQHF.

The rearrangement uses TRBV2 and TRBJ1-5; TCRdb designates TRBD1, a call that cannot be tested without DNA. This CDR3 has 15 residues. Germline CDR1 is SNHLY and CDR2 is FYNNEI. This chain's CDR3 is CASIGGTGDHQPQHF.

V and J are TRBV6-5 and TRBJ2-1. Germline assignment: CDR1 MNHEY and CDR2 SVGAGI. The CDR3 has 16 residues. The CDR3 is CASSYRSQTFYNEQFF.

The V gene is TRBV27, the J gene TRBJ2-5; there is no DNA to check the TCRdb D call of TRBD1. The CDR3 extends over 12 amino acids. The V gene's germline CDR1 is MNHEY and CDR2 SMNVEV (reference sequence). The CDR3 loop reads CASRGRGGTQYF.

V gene TRBV6-5 combines with J gene TRBJ1-2; the TCRdb call, TRBD1, lacks DNA for checking. Germline values: CDR1 MNHEY, CDR2 SVGAGI. The CDR3 is 14 amino acids. The CDR3 region is CASSYGGRRGGYTF.

The genes are TRBV20-1 and TRBJ2-7; no DNA is available, so the TRBD2 call from TCRdb remains unchecked. Germline V gives CDR1 DFQATT, CDR2 SNEGSKA (reference sequence). The CDR3 has 15 residues. The CDR3 sequence: CSARGSEGGGYEQYF.

The chain joins TRBV18 to TRBJ2-5; no DNA is available, so the TRBD1 call from TCRdb remains unchecked. The germline gives CDR1 KGHSH, CDR2 LQKENI. The CDR3 has 19 residues. CDR3 sequence reads: CASSPPWKALPLGGETQYF.

The CDR3: CSARVRIPNQPQHF. The chain joins TRBV20-1 to TRBJ1-5. The CDR3 is made up of 14 amino acids. The V gene's germline CDR1 is DFQATT and CDR2 SNEGSKA (reference sequence).

Here the CDR3 reads CASRPPAGNNEQFF. The rearrangement uses TRBV6-1 and TRBJ2-1; without DNA, the TCRdb call of TRBD2 cannot be checked. Germline CDR1 reads MNHNS; CDR2 reads SASEGT. The CDR3 is 14 amino acids.

V is TRBV11-2 and J is TRBJ2-3. CDR3 size: 13 residues. CDR1 and CDR2 from the germline V gene are SGHAT and FQNNGV. CDR3 region: CASSLTTTDTQYF.

The CDR3 sequence: CSATDRFAGANVLTF. The gene calls are TRBV20-1 and TRBJ2-6; with no DNA, the TCRdb D assignment of TRBD1 cannot be verified. The CDR3 totals 15 residues. Germline assignment: CDR1 DFQATT and CDR2 SNEGSKA (reference sequence).

J is TRBJ2-6 and V is TRBV7-2. The CDR3 covers 16 residues. Germline V lookup: CDR1 SGHTA, CDR2 FQGNSA. CDR3 loop: CASSAFGITGANVLTF.

The chain joins TRBV7-2 to TRBJ2-1; absent DNA, TCRdb's TRBD2 call cannot be checked. This CDR3 is built from 19 residues. Germline CDR1 SGHTA, CDR2 FQGNSA. This CDR3 reads CASSLALPSGDRSYNEQFF.